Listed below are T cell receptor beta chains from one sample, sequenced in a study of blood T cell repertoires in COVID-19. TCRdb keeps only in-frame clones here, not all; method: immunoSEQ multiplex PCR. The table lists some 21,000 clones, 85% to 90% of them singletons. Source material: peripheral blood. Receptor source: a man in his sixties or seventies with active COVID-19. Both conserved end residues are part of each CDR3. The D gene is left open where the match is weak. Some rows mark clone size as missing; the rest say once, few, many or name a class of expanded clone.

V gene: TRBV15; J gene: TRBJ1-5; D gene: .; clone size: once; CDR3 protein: CATSLNRDEPQHF; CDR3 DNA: TGTGCCACCAGCCTTAACAGGGATGAGCCCCAGCATTTT
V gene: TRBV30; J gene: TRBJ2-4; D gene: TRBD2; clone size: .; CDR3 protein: CAWSGPTSGQIQYF; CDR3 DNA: TGTGCCTGGAGTGGTCCGACTAGCGGGCAAATTCAGTACTTC
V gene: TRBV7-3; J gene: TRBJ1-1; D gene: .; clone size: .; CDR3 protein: CASSSQGLTEAFF; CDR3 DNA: TGTGCCAGCAGCTCCCAGGGTCTCACTGAAGCTTTCTTT
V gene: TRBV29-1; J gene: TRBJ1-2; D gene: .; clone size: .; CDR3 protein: CSVGQGHTF; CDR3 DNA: TGCAGCGTTGGGCAGGGCCATACTTTC
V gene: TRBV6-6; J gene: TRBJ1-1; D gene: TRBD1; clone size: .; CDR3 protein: CASRLDRVNTEAFF; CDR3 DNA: TGTGCCAGCAGGCTGGACAGGGTGAACACTGAAGCTTTCTTT
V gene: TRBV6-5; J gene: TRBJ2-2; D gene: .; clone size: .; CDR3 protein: CASSYTGPPPGGELFF; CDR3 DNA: TGTGCCAGCAGTTATACAGGGCCTCCCCCGGGGGGGGAGCTGTTTTTT
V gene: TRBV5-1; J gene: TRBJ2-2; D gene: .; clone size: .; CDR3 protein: CASSLQGQNTGELFF; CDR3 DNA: TGCGCCAGCAGCTTGCAGGGGCAGAACACCGGGGAGCTGTTTTTT
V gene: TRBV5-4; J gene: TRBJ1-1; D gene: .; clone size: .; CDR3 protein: CASSLSRGAGAFF; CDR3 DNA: TGTGCCAGCAGCTTGTCTAGAGGGGCGGGGGCTTTCTTT
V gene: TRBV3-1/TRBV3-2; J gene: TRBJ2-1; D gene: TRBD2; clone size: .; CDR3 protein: CASSLPGTSGTNEQFF; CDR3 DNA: TGTGCCAGCAGCCTTCCCGGGACTAGCGGGACAAATGAGCAGTTCTTC
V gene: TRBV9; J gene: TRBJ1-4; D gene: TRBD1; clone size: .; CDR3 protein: CASSVEGAGRGREKLFF; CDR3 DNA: TGTGCCAGCAGCGTAGAAGGCGCGGGCAGGGGGCGTGAAAAACTGTTTTTT
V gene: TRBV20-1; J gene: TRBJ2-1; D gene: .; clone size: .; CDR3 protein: CSAPTETEQFF; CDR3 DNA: TGCAGTGCCCCGACAGAAACTGAGCAGTTCTTC
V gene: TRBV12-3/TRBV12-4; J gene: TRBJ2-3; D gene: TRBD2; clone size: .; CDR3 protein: CASSSGRVTQYF; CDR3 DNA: TGTGCCAGCAGCTCTGGGAGGGTCACGCAGTATTTT
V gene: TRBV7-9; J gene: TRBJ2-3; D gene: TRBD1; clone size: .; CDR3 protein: CASSPGQGGLDTQYF; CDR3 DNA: TGTGCCAGCAGCCCGGGACAGGGTGGTTTGGATACGCAGTATTTT
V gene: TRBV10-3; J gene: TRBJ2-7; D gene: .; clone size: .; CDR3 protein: CAISEGGYEQYF; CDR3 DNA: TGTGCCATCAGTGAAGGGGGCTACGAGCAGTACTTC
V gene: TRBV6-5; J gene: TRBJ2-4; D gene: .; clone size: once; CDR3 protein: CASATEAGENIQYF; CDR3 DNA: TGTGCCAGCGCCACGGAGGCAGGGGAAAACATTCAGTACTTC
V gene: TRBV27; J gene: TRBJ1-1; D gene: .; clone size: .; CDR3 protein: CASSLSALMNTEAFF; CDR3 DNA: TGTGCCAGCAGTTTATCAGCCCTCATGAACACTGAAGCTTTCTTT
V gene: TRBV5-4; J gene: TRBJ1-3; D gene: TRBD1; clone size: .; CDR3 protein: CASSHDREGNTIYF; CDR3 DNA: TGTGCCAGCAGCCACGACAGGGAAGGAAACACCATATATTTT